This T cell receptor beta chain was found in a study of T cell changes during pregnancy in multiple sclerosis. This clone was counted a single time. Germline V gene lookup returns CDR1 SGDLS and CDR2 YYNGEE. Trimming cost V 0 bases and J 0 bases, with 7 bases left between them. The CDR3 spans 14 residues. Measured with immunoSEQ multiplex PCR; TCRdb has only the in-frame clones, and not every one. The table lists roughly 25,000 clones, approximately 92% of them singletons. Sequencing used CD8+ T cells from peripheral blood mononuclear cells, obtained in the second trimester of pregnancy. The sequence was collected from a female donor with multiple sclerosis, enrolled in a pregnancy study. The V call is TRBV9, the J call TRBJ2-7; D gene uncertain. The CDR3 DNA is TGTGCCAGCAGCGTAGGTCCGGGCTCCTACGAGCAGTACTTC. Its protein is CASSVGPGSYEQYF.